These 10 T cell receptor beta chains share one sample of origin, sequenced in a study of T cell changes during pregnancy in multiple sclerosis. Using immunoSEQ multiplex PCR, the repertoire was profiled, and TCRdb retains in-frame clones only, with some absent. The sample has under 75,000 clones, about 90% seen once; the top ten hold less than 3.5%. Sample: peripheral blood, taken in the third trimester of pregnancy. Receptors were obtained from a female donor in good health, enrolled as a control in a pregnancy study.

V is TRBV11-1 and J is TRBJ2-1, with 14 positions matching TRBD2. V lost 5 bases to trimming and J lost 6 bases; unmatched junction nucleotides: 3. This CDR3 has 15 residues. CDR1 SGHAT and CDR2 FQDESV come from the germline V gene (reference sequence). The CDR3 spells CASSLGLAGANEQFF. CDR3 nucleotides: TGTGCCAGCAGCCTGGGACTAGCGGGAGCCAATGAGCAGTTCTTC.

This chain uses TRBV2 with TRBJ1-1, with 8 bases aligning to TRBD1. Germline CDR1 and CDR2: SNHLY and FYNNEI. The CDR3 length is 14 residues. V was clipped by 6 bases and J by 2 bases; unmatched bases: 5. CDR3 sequence (DNA): TGTGCCAGCAGATGGGGACAGGAAAACACTGAAGCTTTCTTT. Amino acids: CASRWGQENTEAFF.

The chain combines TRBV7-2 with TRBJ2-2; 11 nucleotides match TRBD2. The CDR3 has 17 residues. Germline CDR1 is SGHTA and CDR2 is FQGNSA. J gave up 4 bases and V 6 bases, and 10 bases lay outside the gene matches. The CDR3 DNA reads as TGTGCCAGCAGACCCCAACTAGCGGGGGTTGGCACCGGGGAGCTGTTTTTT. Residues: CASRPQLAGVGTGELFF.

The CDR3 reads CASSPAGKSHEQYF. The CDR3 nucleotides are TGTGCCAGCTCACCCGCAGGGAAGTCCCACGAGCAGTACTTC. V usage is TRBV18 and J usage is TRBJ2-7, with TRBD1 as a possible D gene (5 bases). CDR1 is KGHSH and CDR2 is LQKENI in the germline V gene. Trimming removed 3 bases at V and 5 bases at J, with 14 bases between. The CDR3 is 14 amino acids.

This rearrangement joins TRBV19 to TRBJ2-5, with 9 nucleotides matching TRBD1. V gave up 7 bases and J gave up 2 bases; unmatched junction bases: 5. Per the germline V gene, CDR1 is LNHDA and CDR2 is SQIVND (reference sequence). The CDR3 is 14 residues long. The CDR3 sequence: CASNMDRGQETQYF. Here the CDR3 DNA reads TGTGCCAGTAACATGGACAGGGGTCAAGAGACCCAGTACTTC.

This chain links TRBV13 with TRBJ2-5, with D possibly being TRBD1 (8 bases). This CDR3 is 15 amino acids long. Trimming cost V 2 bases and J 5 bases, with 15 bases left between them. Germline V gene lookup returns CDR1 PRHDT and CDR2 FYEKMQ (reference sequence). The CDR3 region is CASSLMTGEGETQYF. CDR3 DNA: TGTGCCAGCAGCTTAATGACAGGGGAGGGGGAGACCCAGTACTTC.

A single count supports this clone. J is TRBJ1-3 and V is TRBV30, with 9 positions matching TRBD1. Losses at the gene ends were 2 bases for V and 5 bases for J; bases not matched to a gene: 7. The CDR3 loop spans 15 amino acids. Germline assignment: CDR1 GTSNPN and CDR2 SVGIG (reference sequence). The CDR3 DNA reads TGTGCCTGGAGTACCCGGACAGGGGAAAGAAACACCATATATTTT. It is translated as CAWSTRTGERNTIYF.

This clone showed up just once. J is TRBJ2-5 and V is TRBV15, with D unresolved. The CDR3 has 14 residues. Germline V gene data show CDR1 as LNHNV and CDR2 as YYDKDF (reference sequence). V lost 0 bases and J 7 bases, leaving 12 bases between the germline ends. CDR3 amino acids: CATSREGVPGTQYF. The CDR3 DNA reads TGTGCCACCAGCAGAGAGGGCGTCCCCGGGACCCAGTACTTC.

The gene calls are TRBV4-1 and TRBJ1-1; D is uncertain. The CDR3 extends over 11 amino acids. Germline V gene lookup returns CDR1 MGHRA and CDR2 YSYEKL. V dropped 1 base and J dropped 8 bases, with 5 bases sitting between them. For the CDR3, the DNA is TGCGCCAGCAGCCAAGGCGGCGAAGCTTTCTTT. This encodes CASSQGGEAFF.

The chain couples TRBV7-9 to TRBJ2-6; D is uncertain. The V and J ends lost 2 bases and 2 bases respectively, with 16 bases between them. CDR3 length: 18 residues. Germline assignment: CDR1 SEHNR and CDR2 FQNEAQ (reference sequence). For the CDR3, the DNA is TGTGCCAGCAGCTTATTAGTCCCGGCGGCCCCTGGGGCCAACGTCCTGACTTTC. Amino acid sequence: CASSLLVPAAPGANVLTF.